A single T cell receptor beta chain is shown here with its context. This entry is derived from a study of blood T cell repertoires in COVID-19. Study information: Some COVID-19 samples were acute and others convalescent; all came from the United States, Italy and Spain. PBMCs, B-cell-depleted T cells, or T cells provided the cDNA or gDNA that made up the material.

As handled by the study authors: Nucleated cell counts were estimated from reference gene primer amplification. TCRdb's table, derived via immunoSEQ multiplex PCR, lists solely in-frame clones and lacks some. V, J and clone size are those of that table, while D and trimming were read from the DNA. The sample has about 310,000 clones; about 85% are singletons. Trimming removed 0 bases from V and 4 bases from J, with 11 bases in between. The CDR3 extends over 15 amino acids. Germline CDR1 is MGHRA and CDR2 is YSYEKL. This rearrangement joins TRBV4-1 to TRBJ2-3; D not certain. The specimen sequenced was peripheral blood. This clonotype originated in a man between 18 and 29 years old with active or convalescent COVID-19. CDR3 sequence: CASSQDRVSPDTQYF. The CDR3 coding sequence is TGCGCCAGCAGCCAAGATCGGGTTTCCCCAGATACGCAGTATTTT.